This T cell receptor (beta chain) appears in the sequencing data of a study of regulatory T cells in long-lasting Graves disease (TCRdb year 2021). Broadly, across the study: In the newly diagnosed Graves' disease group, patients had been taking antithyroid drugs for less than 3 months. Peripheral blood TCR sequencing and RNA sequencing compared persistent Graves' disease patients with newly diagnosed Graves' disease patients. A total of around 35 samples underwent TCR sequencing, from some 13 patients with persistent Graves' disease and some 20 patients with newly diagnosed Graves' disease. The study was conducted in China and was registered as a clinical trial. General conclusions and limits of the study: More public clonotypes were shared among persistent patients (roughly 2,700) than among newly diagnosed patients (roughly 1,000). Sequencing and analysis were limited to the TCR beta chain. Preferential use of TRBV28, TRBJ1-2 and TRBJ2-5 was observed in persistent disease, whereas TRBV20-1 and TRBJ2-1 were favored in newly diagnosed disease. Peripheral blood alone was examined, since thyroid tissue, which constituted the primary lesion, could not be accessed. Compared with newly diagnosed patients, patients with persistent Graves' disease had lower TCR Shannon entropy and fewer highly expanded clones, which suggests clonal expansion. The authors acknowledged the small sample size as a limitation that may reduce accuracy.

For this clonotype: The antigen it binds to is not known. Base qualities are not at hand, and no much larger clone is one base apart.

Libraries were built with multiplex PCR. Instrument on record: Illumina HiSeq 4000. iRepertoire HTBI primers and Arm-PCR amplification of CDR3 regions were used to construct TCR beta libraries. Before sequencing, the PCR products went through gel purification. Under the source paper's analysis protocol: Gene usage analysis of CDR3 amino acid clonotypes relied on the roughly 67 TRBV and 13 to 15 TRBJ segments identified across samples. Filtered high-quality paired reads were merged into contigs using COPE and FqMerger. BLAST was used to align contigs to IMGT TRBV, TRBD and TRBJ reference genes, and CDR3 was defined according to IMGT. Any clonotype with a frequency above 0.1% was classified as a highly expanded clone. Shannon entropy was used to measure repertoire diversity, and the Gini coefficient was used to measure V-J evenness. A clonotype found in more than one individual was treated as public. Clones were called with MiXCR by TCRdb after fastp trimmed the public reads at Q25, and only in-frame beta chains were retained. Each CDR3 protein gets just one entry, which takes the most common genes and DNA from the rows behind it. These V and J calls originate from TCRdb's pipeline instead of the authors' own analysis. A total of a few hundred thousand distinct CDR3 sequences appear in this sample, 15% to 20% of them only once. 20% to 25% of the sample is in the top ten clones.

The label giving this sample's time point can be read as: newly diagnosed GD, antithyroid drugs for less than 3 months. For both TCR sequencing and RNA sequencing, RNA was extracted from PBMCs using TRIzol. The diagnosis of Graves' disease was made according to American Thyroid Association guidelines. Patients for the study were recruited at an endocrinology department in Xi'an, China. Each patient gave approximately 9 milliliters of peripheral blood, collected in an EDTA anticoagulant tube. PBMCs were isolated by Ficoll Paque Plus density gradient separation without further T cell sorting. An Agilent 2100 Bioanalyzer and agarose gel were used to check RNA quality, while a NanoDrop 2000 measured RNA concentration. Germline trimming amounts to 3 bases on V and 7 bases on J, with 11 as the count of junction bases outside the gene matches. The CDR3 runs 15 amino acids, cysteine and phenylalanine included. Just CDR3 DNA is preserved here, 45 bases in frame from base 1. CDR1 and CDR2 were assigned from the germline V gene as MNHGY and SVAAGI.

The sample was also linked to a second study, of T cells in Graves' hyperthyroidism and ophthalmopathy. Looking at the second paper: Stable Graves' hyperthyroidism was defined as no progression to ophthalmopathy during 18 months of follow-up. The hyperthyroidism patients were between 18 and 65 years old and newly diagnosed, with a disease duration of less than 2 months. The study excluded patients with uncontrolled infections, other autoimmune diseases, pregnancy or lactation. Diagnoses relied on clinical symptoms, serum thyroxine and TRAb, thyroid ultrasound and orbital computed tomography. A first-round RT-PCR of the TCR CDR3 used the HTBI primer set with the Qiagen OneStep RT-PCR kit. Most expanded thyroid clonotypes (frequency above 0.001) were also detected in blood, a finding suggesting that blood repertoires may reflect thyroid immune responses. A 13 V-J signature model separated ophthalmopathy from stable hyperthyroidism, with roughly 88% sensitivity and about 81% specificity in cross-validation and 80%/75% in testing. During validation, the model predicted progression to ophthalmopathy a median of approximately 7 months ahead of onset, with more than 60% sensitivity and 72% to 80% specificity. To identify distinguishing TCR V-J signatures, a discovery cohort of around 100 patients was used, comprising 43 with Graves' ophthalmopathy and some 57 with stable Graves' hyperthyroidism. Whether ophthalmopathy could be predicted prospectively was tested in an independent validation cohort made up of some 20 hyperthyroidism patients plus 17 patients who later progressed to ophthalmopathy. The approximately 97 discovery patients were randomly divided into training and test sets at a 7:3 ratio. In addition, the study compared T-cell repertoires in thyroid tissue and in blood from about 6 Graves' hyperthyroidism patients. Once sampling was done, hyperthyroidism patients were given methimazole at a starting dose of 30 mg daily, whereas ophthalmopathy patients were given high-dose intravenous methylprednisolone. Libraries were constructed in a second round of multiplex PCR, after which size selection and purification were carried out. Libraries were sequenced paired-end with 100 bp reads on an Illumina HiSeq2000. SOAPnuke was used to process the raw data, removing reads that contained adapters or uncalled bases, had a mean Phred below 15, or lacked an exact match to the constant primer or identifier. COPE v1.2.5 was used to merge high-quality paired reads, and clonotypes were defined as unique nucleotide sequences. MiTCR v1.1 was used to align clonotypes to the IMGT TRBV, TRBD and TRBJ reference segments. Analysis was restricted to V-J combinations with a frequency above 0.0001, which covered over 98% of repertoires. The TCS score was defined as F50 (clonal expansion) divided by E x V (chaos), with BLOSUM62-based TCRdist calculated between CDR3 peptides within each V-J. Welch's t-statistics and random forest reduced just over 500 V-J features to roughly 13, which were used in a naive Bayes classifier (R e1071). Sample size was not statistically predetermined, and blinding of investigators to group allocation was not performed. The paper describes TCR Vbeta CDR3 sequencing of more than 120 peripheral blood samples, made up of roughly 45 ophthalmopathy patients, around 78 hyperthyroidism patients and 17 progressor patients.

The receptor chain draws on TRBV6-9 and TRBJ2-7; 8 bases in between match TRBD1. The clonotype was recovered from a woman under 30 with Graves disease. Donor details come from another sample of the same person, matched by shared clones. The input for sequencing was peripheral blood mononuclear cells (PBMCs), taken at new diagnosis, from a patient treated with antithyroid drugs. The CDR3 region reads CASSYSGTGDREQYF. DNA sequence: TGTGCCAGCAGTTACTCTGGGACAGGTGACCGGGAGCAGTACTTC.